The 28 T cell receptor beta chains below all came from one sample that was sequenced in a study of Ad26.COV2.S vaccination and SARS-CoV-2 variants. Measured with immunoSEQ multiplex PCR; TCRdb has only the in-frame clones, and not every one. This repertoire shows just over 350,000 clones, roughly nine tenths found once; its top ten account for 3% to 4%. The source material was peripheral blood, sampled after recovery from COVID-19. These receptors were obtained from a human donor who had recovered from COVID-19.

This rearrangement joins TRBV21-1 to TRBJ1-5; the D call TRBD1 from the table was never checked on the DNA. TRBV21-1 is recorded as a pseudogene. This CDR3 is 18 amino acids long. CDR3 region: CASSKRLHGDRKNQPQHF. The DNA of the CDR3 is TGTGCCAGCAGCAAAAGACTCCATGGGGACAGGAAAAATCAGCCCCAGCATTTT.

This CDR3 reads CASSPRGEGRQFF. In DNA form, the CDR3 reads TGTGCCAGCAGTCCCCGGGGGGAGGGTCGGCAGTTCTTC. The chain uses TRBV2 and TRBJ2-1, with 7 bases aligning to TRBD2. CDR1 and CDR2 (germline): SNHLY, FYNNEI. The CDR3 is 13 residues long. V dropped 5 bases and J dropped 12; count of bases not matched to a gene: 10. Filled out from reference TRBV2 and TRBJ2-1, the complete variable domain reads EPEVTQTPSHQVTQMGQEVILRCVPISNHLYFYWYRQILGQKVEFLVSFYNNEISEKSEIFDDQFSVERPDGSNFTLKIRSTKLEDSAMYFCASSPRGEGRQFFGPGTRLTVL.

The CDR3 nucleotides are TGTGCCAGCAGACTCGGTGGTGAAGCTTTCTTT. Protein sequence: CASRLGGEAFF. The genes are TRBV27 and TRBJ1-1; D is unclear. The V gene's germline CDR1 is MNHEY and CDR2 SMNVEV (reference sequence). The CDR3 has 11 residues. V lost 6 bases and J 7 bases, leaving 9 bases between the germline ends.

V gene TRBV11-2 combines with J gene TRBJ1-1; 8 positions match TRBD1. Germline CDR1 reads SGHAT; CDR2 reads FQNNGV. J lost 5 bases, V lost 5 bases, and 7 bases had no gene match. CDR3 size: 14 residues. CDR3 coding DNA: TGTGCCAGCAGCGTCACAGGGGGTTCTACTGAAGCTTTCTTT. Translating it yields CASSVTGGSTEAFF. Based on the CDR3 plus reference TRBV11-2 and TRBJ1-1, the full variable domain is EAGVAQSPRYKIIEKRQSVAFWCNPISGHATLYWYQQILGQGPKLLIQFQNNGVVDDSQLPKDRFSAERLKGVDSTLKIQPAKLEDSAVYLCASSVTGGSTEAFFGQGTRLTVV.

The rearrangement joins TRBV29-1 to TRBJ2-7; D gene uncertain. CDR3 length: 13 amino acids. The V gene lost 4 bases and the J gene lost 1 base, with 11 bases spanning the gap. Germline lookup yields CDR1 SQVTM and CDR2 ANQGSEA. The CDR3 region has the DNA TGCAGCGTTGCTGACGGCGAATCCTACGAGCAGTACTTC. It is translated as CSVADGESYEQYF.

V gene TRBV10-3 combines with J gene TRBJ2-5; 7 bases line up with TRBD1. Germline V lookup: CDR1 ENHRY, CDR2 SYGVKD. The CDR3 totals 14 residues. Trimming took 10 bases from V and 5 from J; bases not matched to a gene: 13. CDR3 sequence: CATTQGDERETQYF. The CDR3 nucleotides read TGTGCCACCACCCAGGGGGATGAGCGGGAGACCCAGTACTTC.

This chain links TRBV11-2 with TRBJ2-5, with 9 bases aligning to TRBD2. This CDR3 spans 14 amino acids. Unmatched junction bases numbered 2, after V lost 1 base and J lost 5 bases. Germline assignment: CDR1 SGHAT and CDR2 FQNNGV. The CDR3 DNA reads as TGTGCCAGCAGCTTAGGGACTAGCGTGGAGACCCAGTACTTC. Translated, it gives CASSLGTSVETQYF.

The chain uses TRBV27 and TRBJ1-1, with TRBD1 matching 10 bases. The CDR3 sequence is 16 residues long. Germline CDR1 is MNHEY and CDR2 is SMNVEV (reference sequence). The junction had 11 bases not matched to a gene; V was cut back by 6 bases and J by 4 bases. The DNA of the CDR3 is TGTGCCAGCAGGCCAACCGGGACAGGGGCATCCACTGAAGCTTTCTTT. It is translated as CASRPTGTGASTEAFF.

The CDR3 loop reads CASSLGPPTGNTIYF. CDR3 bases: TGTGCCAGCAGCTTAGGCCCACCAACTGGAAACACCATATATTTT. The chain recombines TRBV13 with TRBJ1-3; D unclear. The CDR3 runs to 15 residues. Germline values: CDR1 PRHDT, CDR2 FYEKMQ (reference sequence). The V end lost 0 bases, the J end lost 2 bases, and 8 bases lay between the germline ends.

The genes are TRBV7-6 and TRBJ1-3, with D tentatively TRBD1 (6 bases). The V end lost 6 bases, the J end lost 0 bases, and 12 bases lay between the germline ends. The CDR3 runs to 15 residues. Germline lookup yields CDR1 SGHVS and CDR2 FNYEAQ. The CDR3 loop is CASRQGLDSGNTIYF. The CDR3 DNA reads as TGTGCCAGCAGGCAGGGGCTAGACTCTGGAAACACCATATATTTT.

The chain recombines TRBV5-4 with TRBJ1-2, with 8 positions matching TRBD1. Germline CDR1 is SGHNT and CDR2 is YYREEE (reference sequence). The CDR3 runs to 14 residues. Losses at the gene ends were 6 bases for V and 8 bases for J; bases not matched to a gene: 12. CDR3 amino acids: CASTESGGRDGYTF. In DNA, the CDR3 is TGTGCCAGCACCGAATCAGGGGGCCGGGACGGCTACACCTTC.

The chain couples TRBV27 to TRBJ2-1; D is possibly TRBD2 (6 bases). V lost 3 bases, J lost 5 bases, and 8 bases lay in between. Germline CDR1 and CDR2: MNHEY and SMNVEV (reference sequence). CDR3 length equals 13 residues. CDR3 sequence reads: CASSFGLNNEQFF. The DNA for the CDR3 is TGTGCCAGCAGTTTTGGACTAAACAATGAGCAGTTCTTC.

The V call is TRBV9, the J call TRBJ2-7, with D possibly being TRBD2 (7 bases). The CDR3 has 15 residues. In germline, CDR1 is SGDLS, CDR2 YYNGEE. V lost 4 bases and J lost 3, with 17 bases in between. The CDR3 DNA is TGTGCCAGCAGCCCGATGGGGGGGGCTTACTACGAGCAGTACTTC. As protein: CASSPMGGAYYEQYF.

The chain links TRBV5-6 to TRBJ1-1, with TRBD1 identical over 7 bases. V shed 2 bases and J 1 base; nucleotides not matched to a gene: 8. The CDR3 runs 16 residues. Germline V gene lookup returns CDR1 SGHDT and CDR2 YYEEEE. DNA for the CDR3: TGTGCCAGCAGCTTATTAGGACAGGTCAAGAACACTGAAGCTTTCTTT. Amino acid sequence: CASSLLGQVKNTEAFF.

Only a few counts were recorded for this clone. The rearrangement uses TRBV7-9 and TRBJ1-2, with D unresolved. CDR1 is SEHNR and CDR2 is FQNEAQ in the germline V gene (reference sequence). V lost 2 bases, J lost 14 bases, and 15 bases lay in between. The CDR3 has 12 amino acids. The CDR3 loop reads CASSLRPTEWTF. DNA for the CDR3: TGTGCCAGCAGCTTAAGGCCGACTGAGTGGACCTTC.

The chain couples TRBV2 to TRBJ1-5; 8 bases are shared with TRBD1. Per the germline V gene, CDR1 is SNHLY and CDR2 is FYNNEI. The CDR3 covers 14 residues. Trimming cost V 5 bases and J 4 bases; bases outside gene matches: 4. As DNA, the CDR3 is TGTGCCAGCAGTAGGGACAGGACAAATCAGCCCCAGCATTTT. Its protein is CASSRDRTNQPQHF. Full variable domain (rest looked up from reference TRBV2 and TRBJ1-5): EPEVTQTPSHQVTQMGQEVILRCVPISNHLYFYWYRQILGQKVEFLVSFYNNEISEKSEIFDDQFSVERPDGSNFTLKIRSTKLEDSAMYFCASSRDRTNQPQHFGDGTRLSIL.

The chain is built from TRBV19 and TRBJ2-5, with D unclear. The germline V gene has CDR1 LNHDA and CDR2 SQIVND (reference sequence). V lost 4 bases and J lost 5, with 17 bases in between. CDR3 length equals 15 residues. The CDR3: CASSKRGAVVETQYF. DNA of the CDR3: TGTGCCAGTAGTAAAAGAGGCGCGGTAGTTGAGACCCAGTACTTC.

The chain combines TRBV5-1 with TRBJ2-7; 9 nucleotides align to TRBD1. The CDR3 has 15 residues. The germline gives CDR1 SGHRS, CDR2 YFSETQ. With 4 bases clipped from V and 3 bases from J, the junction kept 8 bases outside the gene matches. CDR3 nucleotides: TGCGCCAGCAGCGGGGTGGGACAGGGAAGCTACGAGCAGTACTTC. This translates into CASSGVGQGSYEQYF.

The J gene is TRBJ1-3, the V gene TRBV3-1 (or the pseudogene TRBV3-2), with D hard to call. The germline V and J ends were trimmed by 1 base and 1 base, with 11 bases remaining between them. Germline loops: CDR1 LGHDT, CDR2 YNNKEL (reference sequence). The CDR3 length is 16 residues. CDR3 protein: CASSQGSWASGNTIYF. The DNA for the CDR3 is TGTGCCAGCAGCCAAGGCTCATGGGCATCTGGAAACACCATATATTTT.

J is TRBJ2-5 and V is TRBV6-6; D perhaps matches TRBD1 (6 bases). The CDR3 sequence is 14 residues long. Germline V CDR1 and CDR2: MNHNY, SVGAGI (reference sequence). Deletions cut 6 bases from V and 0 bases from J, with 11 bases between. The CDR3 here is CASRSQGNQETQYF. DNA of the CDR3: TGTGCCAGCAGGTCACAGGGTAACCAAGAGACCCAGTACTTC.

The chain recombines TRBV27 with TRBJ1-5, with a weak D call TRBD1 (5 bases). The CDR3 runs to 15 residues. V was cut by 7 bases and J by 3 bases, with 16 bases left in between. Germline V lookup: CDR1 MNHEY, CDR2 SMNVEV (reference sequence). The CDR3 here is CASTPGQGFNQPQHF. The DNA for the CDR3 is TGTGCCAGCACCCCCGGGCAGGGCTTCAATCAGCCCCAGCATTTT.

The gene calls are TRBV6-5 and TRBJ2-5; tentative D call: TRBD2 (6 bases). CDR3 size: 13 residues. Trimming pared 7 bases from V and 2 bases from J, leaving 11 bases between. Germline V gene lookup returns CDR1 MNHEY and CDR2 SVGAGI. The CDR3 is CASMAGSQETQYF. The CDR3 DNA sequence: TGTGCCAGCATGGCGGGATCTCAAGAGACCCAGTACTTC.

This chain links TRBV19 with TRBJ2-2, with 8 bases aligning to TRBD1. V lost 7 bases, J lost 4 bases, and 2 bases stayed unmatched. CDR3 length: 13 residues. Germline lookup yields CDR1 LNHDA and CDR2 SQIVND (reference sequence). CDR3 in amino acids: CASNRGSTGELFF. DNA for the CDR3: TGTGCCAGTAACAGGGGGAGCACCGGGGAGCTGTTTTTT. Looking up the rest from reference TRBV19 and TRBJ2-2 gives the full variable domain: DGGITQSPKYLFRKEGQNVTLSCEQNLNHDAMYWYRQDPGQGLRLIYYSQIVNDFQKGDIAEGYSVSREKKESFPLTVTSAQKNPTAFYLCASNRGSTGELFFGEGSRLTVL.

The genes are TRBV5-1 and TRBJ1-1; D is perhaps TRBD1 (5 bases). V was clipped by 6 bases and J by 6 bases, with 18 bases between them. The germline gives CDR1 SGHRS, CDR2 YFSETQ. The CDR3 runs to 14 residues. CDR3 in DNA: TGCGCCAGCAATGACGGGGGATGGGGCGCTGAAGCTTTCTTT. Amino acids: CASNDGGWGAEAFF.

This clone appeared once. The chain joins TRBV11-2 to TRBJ1-3; D is unresolved. Germline values: CDR1 SGHAT, CDR2 FQNNGV. CDR3 length: 15 amino acids. Deletions cut 5 bases from V and 0 bases from J, with 11 bases between. CDR3 sequence reads: CASSPGSNSGNTIYF. The CDR3 nucleotides are TGTGCCAGCAGCCCCGGGTCTAACTCTGGAAACACCATATATTTT.

This clone has only one observation. This chain connects TRBV4-3 to TRBJ2-5; perhaps TRBD2 as D (6 bases). With 3 bases removed from V and 5 bases from J, the gap between germline ends came to 19 bases. From germline, CDR1 is LGHNA and CDR2 YSLEER. The CDR3 covers 16 residues. This chain's CDR3 is CASSQGLGQGGETQYF. The CDR3 nucleotides are TGCGCCAGCAGCCAGGGCCTAGGGCAGGGAGGCGAGACCCAGTACTTC.

As to this clone: This sample includes further DNA sequences coding for the same CDR3. The V and J genes are TRBV5-1 and TRBJ1-1; D call uncertain. V lost 0 bases, J lost 2 bases, and 5 bases lay in between. This CDR3 has 13 amino acids. Germline loops: CDR1 SGHRS, CDR2 YFSETQ. CDR3 region: CASSLGGNTEAFF. The CDR3 DNA reads TGCGCCAGCAGCTTGGGTGGTAACACTGAAGCTTTCTTT.

The chain recombines TRBV7-9 with TRBJ1-2; D is unclear. Germline V CDR1 and CDR2: SEHNR, FQNEAQ (reference sequence). The CDR3 contains 14 residues. V was clipped by 5 bases and J by 2 bases, with 12 bases between them. Here the CDR3 reads CASSRSDVNYGYTF. CDR3 bases: TGTGCCAGCAGCCGGTCGGACGTCAACTATGGCTACACCTTC.